The T cell receptor (beta chain) under discussion was sequenced for a study of response to subunit inactivated influenza vaccine. General study results and limits: The authors put forward the suggestion that each seasonal influenza vaccination may bring in only a limited number of new T cells.

TCRdb reanalysed the RT-PCR reads using MiXCR and keeps one entry per CDR3 protein. The sample shows fewer than 800,000 distinct CDR3 sequences, more than 15% of them seen only once. CDR3 length: 14 residues. Germline V gives CDR1 DFQATT, CDR2 SNEGSKA (reference sequence). V lost 0 bases, J lost 9 bases, and 15 bases lay in between. Of note for this clonotype: The antigen is unknown.

The sample here was PBMCs from blood, taken 11 to 12 days after vaccination. The chain joins TRBV20-1 to TRBJ2-1, with D possibly being TRBD1 or TRBD2 (5 bases each). The TCR originated in a man aged 45-65 years who received an inactivated influenza vaccine. CDR3 residues: CSARDLRQGREQFF. As DNA, the CDR3 is TGCAGTGCTAGAGATCTCCGCCAGGGACGTGAGCAGTTCTTC.